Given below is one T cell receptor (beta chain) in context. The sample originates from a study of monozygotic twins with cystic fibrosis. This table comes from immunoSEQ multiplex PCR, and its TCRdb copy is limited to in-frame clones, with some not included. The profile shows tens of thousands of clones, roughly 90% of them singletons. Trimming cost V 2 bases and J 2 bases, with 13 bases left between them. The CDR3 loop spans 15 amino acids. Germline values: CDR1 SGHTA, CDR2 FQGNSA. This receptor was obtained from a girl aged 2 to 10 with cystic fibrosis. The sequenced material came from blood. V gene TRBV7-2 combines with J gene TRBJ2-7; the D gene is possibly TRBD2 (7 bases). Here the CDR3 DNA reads TGTGCCAGCAGCTTAACGGGGGGCTGGGCCTACGAGCAGTACTTC. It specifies CASSLTGGWAYEQYF.